This TCR beta chain was sequenced during a study of tumor-infiltrating lymphocytes in primary liver carcinoma. Study at large: Stage T1-T3 N0M0 tumors spanned about 4.2 to 10 cm.

RNA and DNA were co-extracted from about 20-30 mg of unsorted bulk tissue. Total RNA (about 500 ng) served as template for TCR beta cDNA synthesis primed by a constant-region primer. Libraries for TCR beta were built through three nested multiplex PCR rounds, which together made up a slightly modified ARM-PCR procedure. A C-beta reverse primer and TRBV1-TRBV30 forward primers served in each of the first two PCR rounds, at about 10 cycles apiece. TCRdb analysed the multiplex PCR reads with MiXCR anew, one entry per CDR3 protein. The sample holds approximately 30,000 distinct CDR3 sequences; roughly four fifths are singletons and the top ten take roughly a third. V dropped 0 bases and J dropped 4; count of bases not matched to a gene: 7. Germline V gives CDR1 LGHNA, CDR2 YSLEER. This CDR3 contains 17 residues.

Input material: liver tumor tissue from sampling region 5. Subset: tumor region T5, tumor centre. The rearrangement joins TRBV4-3 to TRBJ2-1, with 9 bases aligning to TRBD1. The TCR originated in a man aged 35-49 years with primary liver carcinoma and hepatitis B virus infection. The CDR3 bases are TGCGCCAGCAGCCAAGAAACGGGACAGGGAATTTACAATGAGCAGTTCTTC. Its protein is CASSQETGQGIYNEQFF.